The TCR beta chain described here comes from a study of cytomegalovirus exposure and HLA in healthy donors (dated by TCRdb to between 2016 and 2019). Turning to the overall study: An earlier analysis of around 600 of the donors reported more than 250 Gb of sequence data and some 120 million unique TCR beta sequences from some 180 million T cells. In addition to the first cohort of 650 to 800 subjects, a separate validation cohort of approximately 120 different subjects was used. Rather than using new phenotypic data, the later analysis identified candidate immune exposures from TCR beta sequences and from how often those sequences occurred across donors. HLA typing included class I and class II loci at four-digit resolution. An earlier analysis of several hundred of the donors applied high-throughput TCR beta sequencing to assess whether each TCR beta V gene segment acted as functional or pseudogenic. The study used immunosequencing to profile the T cell repertoires of under 700 subjects and linked those repertoires to cytomegalovirus serostatus. An early release that covered approximately 600 HLA-typed donors contained approximately 300 gigabases of sequencing data and tens of millions of unique TCR sequences. Alongside the repertoire data, information on donor age, sex, ethnicity and CMV serostatus was compiled. High-throughput TCR immunosequencing, statistical association of individual TCRs with disease status, and machine learning were combined to predict cytomegalovirus infection status. On average, 235,054 unique TCR beta nucleotide sequences were sequenced per donor among fewer than 500 genotyped donors of the cohort, with roughly 19% of those sequences being non-productive. All discovery cohort repertoires had been generated using a single sequencing platform. A later genetic analysis used genome-wide SNP genotypes for 398 of the 666 donors, treating that subset as a discovery cohort. The aim of the study was to test whether cataloging public T cell receptors could identify signatures of past pathogen exposure. The genetic ancestry cluster associated with self-reported Caucasian donors included 81% of the 398 genotyped donors. About five DR-DQ haplotypes were treated as single units for association and clustering because of strong linkage in the cohort. Typing coverage differed by locus: A, B, C, DRB1 and DQB1 were typed in roughly 620-630 donors, DQA1 in 500 to 550, DPA1 in approximately 600, and DPB1 in 400 to 490. To study patterns of TCR occurrence, a later analysis re-analyzed previously published TCR beta repertoires from 550 to 800 donors and added high-resolution HLA genotyping.

To note about this clone: Its specific antigen is unknown. There are no base qualities to consult, and no much larger clone falls within one base.

In total, roughly 670 healthy bone marrow donors made up the cohort. At the time of sampling, every cohort member was nominally healthy, though immune exposures that went unrecorded were likely present. The donor was CMV seronegative and belonged to the group of over 300 seronegative cohort members. A peripheral blood sample was collected from each donor, and TCR beta sequencing was performed on peripheral blood mononuclear cells. The Qiagen DNeasy Blood Extraction Kit was used to extract genomic DNA from the blood cell samples. The library was made by the immunoSEQ multiplex PCR assay. The multiplex PCR relied on a mix of 60 forward primers for TCR Vbeta segments and 13 reverse primers for TCR Jbeta segments. The CDR3 region of rearranged TCR beta genes was amplified from genomic DNA by a multiplex PCR assay. On the Illumina HiSeq System, the amplified TCR beta libraries were sequenced as 87-base-pair reads. On the authors' methods: A later analysis counted approximately 84 million unique TCR beta chains across the approximately 700 repertoires, and some 11 million of these chains were shared by at least two donors. A nearest-neighbor algorithm error-corrected the raw reads and collapsed the reads into unique sequences, merging closely related sequences to remove PCR and sequencing errors. Alignment of CDR3 sequences to IMGT reference sequences was used to assign V, D and J gene segments. For a sequence to be retained, at least a six-nucleotide match to both a V gene segment and a J gene segment was required. Rearrangements were called productive when the CDR3 lacked stop codons and stayed in frame with V and J; all others were non-productive. Following IMGT convention, CDR3 was defined as the stretch from the second conserved V-encoded cysteine to the conserved J-encoded phenylalanine. The earlier analysis of approximately 500 of the donors excluded sequences that lacked an unambiguous match to a single V gene segment. An earlier analysis of 587 of the donors called V segments functional above 56.7% productive rearrangements and segregating when the between-donor standard deviation exceeded 5%. A statistical classification framework was built for diagnosing cytomegalovirus status from the catalog of TCR beta chain sequences. V and J gene assignment, in a later analysis, came from comparing TCR nucleotide sequences with IMGT/GENE-DB human TR gene sequences. The TCRdist pipeline was used in a later analysis to assign CDR3 sequences and most-parsimonious VDJ recombination scenarios. In a later analysis, every TCR beta chain was defined by the combination of its CDR3 amino acid sequence and its V-gene family, and reads without a unique V-gene family were dropped. A later analysis removed 550 to 700 highly shared, low-generation-probability nucleotide sequences to deal with suspected cross-contamination and a sequencing artifact. For each public chain, a later analysis derived a clonal expansion index from normalized ranks of inferred template counts within each repertoire. In a later analysis, generation probabilities were computed using a VDJ recombination model fitted to out-of-frame rearrangements, and the results were checked against IGoR. A later analysis scored TCR-TCR, TCR-HLA and TCR-CMV co-occurrence with hypergeometric tests, applying a repertoire-size bias correction to TCR pairs. False discovery rates were estimated in a later analysis by permuting HLA or CMV assignments 20 times. In a later analysis, co-occurring TCRs were grouped using DBSCAN, and TCRdist sequence similarity was added for clustering within HLA-allele-positive subsets. Co-occurrence clustering excluded repertoires with fewer than 30,000 or more than 120,000 public chains, plus five with anomalous nucleotide sharing. This immuneACCESS table, as held by TCRdb, lists in-frame sequences with V and J called but not all clones. Of the missing ones, under half trace to an unresolved V gene in checked studies; the others have no known cause. D and trimming were read from the DNA, whereas the V and J calls and clone size are those reported in that table. The sample table records fewer than 140,000 clones; about two thirds of these occur just once. The ten largest clones represent 0.79% of the sample.

Study-wide conclusions, independent of this receptor: According to a later analysis, TCR association rates differed among HLA loci, with DRB1 alleles showing the most associated TCRs and HLA-C alleles showing the fewest. The authors suggested that the approach could potentially be extended to other disease states and immunological phenotypes. Assigning TCR associations to individual alleles was difficult when HLA alleles, especially DR and DQ, strongly co-occurred. According to a later analysis, most CMV-associated TCR beta chains appeared to be HLA-restricted, and the HLA associations seemed to be driven largely by CMV exposure. In a later analysis, several top co-occurrence clusters were reported to appear linked to parvovirus B19, influenza, CMV and Epstein-Barr virus. A total of 150 or so TCR beta chains were listed by the study as associated with cytomegalovirus. The only immune exposure information available for the cohort was CMV serostatus. At a false discovery rate of 0.05, a later analysis linked under 20,000 TCR beta sequences to specific HLA alleles. Roughly uniform sequencing depth across donors was assumed in presence/absence analyses, although this assumption may not hold. The sequencing pipeline was judged likely to have produced a cluster of highly shared sequence variants as a technical artifact. A further reported finding was that TCR beta sequences accurately predicted the HLA-A and HLA-B alleles for most subjects in the first cohort. Cytomegalovirus status was reported to be diagnosed by the classifier with high specificity and sensitivity in both the original and validation cohorts. In vitro tests confirmed that a few of the cytomegalovirus-associated TCR beta chains recognize cytomegalovirus antigens. A later genetic analysis reported fewer N-insertions in productive TCRs among donors in an Asian-associated ancestry cluster than the roughly 700-donor mean. Across donors, most TCR sequences were observed very rarely, whereas some public TCRs were present in many individuals. The cohort was sequenced for TCR beta chains only, and without alpha or paired-chain data the features that could be detected were limited. An earlier analysis of approximately 590 of the donors showed that most TCR beta V segments appeared in productive rearrangements either about 87% or about 30% of the time, which broadly matched IMGT annotations. Some IMGT-functional V segments, including TRBV6-2 and TRBV6-3, could not be distinguished by the 87-base-pair reads and were therefore excluded. A later genetic analysis associated a missense DCLRE1C variant with V-gene and J-gene trimming of TCR beta chains, and an independent cohort replicated the association. HLA typing was unavailable for some donors at each locus, so association tests used only the typed subset. The earlier analysis of about 600 of the donors excluded fewer than 20 rarely observed V segments, including chromosome 9 orphons, because counts were too low. Correlated functional status among segregating V segments might be attributable to linkage disequilibrium, but an unknown experimental factor could not be ruled out. In a later analysis, HLA-associated TCR beta chains showed more clonal expansion and lower generation probabilities than non-associated chains that were equally common.

V is pared back by 3 bases and J by 1 base, with 10 bases lying between the germline termini. CDR1 and CDR2 are drawn from the germline V gene (reference sequence): SGHKS, YYEKEE. Counted from cysteine to phenylalanine, this CDR3 has 14 amino acids. Only the CDR3 DNA is retained, 42 bases long and in frame from the first base. Source material: PBMCs. The origin of this receptor is a boy aged 5-17 years in good health and CMV-seronegative. The chain joins TRBV5-5 to TRBJ1-1; TRBD1 is possibly the D segment (5 matching bases). The CDR3 is CASSWVGGNTEAFF. The bases are TGTGCCAGCAGCTGGGTGGGGGGGAACACTGAAGCTTTCTTT.